The TCR beta chain described here comes from a study of cytomegalovirus exposure and HLA in healthy donors. The CDR3 runs to 15 residues. Germline assignment: CDR1 SQVTM and CDR2 ANQGSEA. V gave up 7 bases and J gave up 4 bases; unmatched junction bases: 7. In the case of this clone: Its matching antigen is unknown.

Overall study results and limits: The study found most TCR sequences rare, yet found some public TCRs in many donors.

Primers: 60 Vbeta forward and 13 Jbeta reverse. Clones were read by immunoSEQ multiplex PCR, and TCRdb kept only the in-frame ones, dropping some. The table includes over 200,000 clones, over 75% detected once. The gene calls are TRBV29-1 and TRBJ2-1; 13 bases are a match to TRBD2. This receptor was taken from a human donor in good health. Sequencing was carried out using PBMCs. As DNA, the CDR3 is TGCAGCGCTCGCCTGACTAGCGGGGGGTACAATGAGCAGTTCTTC. Protein sequence: CSARLTSGGYNEQFF.